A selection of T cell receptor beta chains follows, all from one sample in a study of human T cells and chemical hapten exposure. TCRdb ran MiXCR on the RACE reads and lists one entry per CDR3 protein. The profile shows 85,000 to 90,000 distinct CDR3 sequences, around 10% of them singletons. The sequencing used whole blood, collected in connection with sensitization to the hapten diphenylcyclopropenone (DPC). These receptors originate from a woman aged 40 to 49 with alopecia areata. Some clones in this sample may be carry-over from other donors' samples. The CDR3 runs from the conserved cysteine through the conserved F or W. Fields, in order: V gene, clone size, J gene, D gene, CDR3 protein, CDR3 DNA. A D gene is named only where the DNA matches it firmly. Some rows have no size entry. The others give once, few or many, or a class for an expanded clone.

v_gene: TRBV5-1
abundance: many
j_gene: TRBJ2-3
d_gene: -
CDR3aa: CASSATSGTDTQYF
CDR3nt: TGCGCCAGCAGCGCTACGTCAGGGACAGATACGCAGTATTTT

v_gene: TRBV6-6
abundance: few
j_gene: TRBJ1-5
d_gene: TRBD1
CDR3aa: CASSPSLTGGGQPQHF
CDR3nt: TGTGCCAGCAGTCCCTCACTGACAGGGGGCGGACAGCCCCAGCATTTT

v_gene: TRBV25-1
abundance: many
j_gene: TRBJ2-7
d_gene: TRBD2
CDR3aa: CASSAQTSGPYEQYF
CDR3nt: TGTGCCAGCAGTGCCCAGACTAGCGGCCCCTACGAGCAGTACTTC

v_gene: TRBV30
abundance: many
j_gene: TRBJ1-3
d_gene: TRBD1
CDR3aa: CAWIRTGRHTIYF
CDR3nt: TGTGCCTGGATTAGGACAGGGCGGCACACCATATATTTT

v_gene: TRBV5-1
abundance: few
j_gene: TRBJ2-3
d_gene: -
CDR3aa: CASRPTSYDTQYF
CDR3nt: TGCGCCAGCAGACCCACTAGCTACGATACGCAGTATTTT

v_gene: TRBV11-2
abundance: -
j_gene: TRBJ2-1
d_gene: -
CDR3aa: CASSRRDEQFF
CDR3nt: TGTGCCAGCAGCCGGCGAGATGAGCAGTTCTTC

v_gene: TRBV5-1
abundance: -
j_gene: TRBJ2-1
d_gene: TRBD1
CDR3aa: CASSLEGARRLNEQFF
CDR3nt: TGCGCCAGCAGCTTGGAGGGGGCTAGACGACTCAATGAGCAGTTCTTC

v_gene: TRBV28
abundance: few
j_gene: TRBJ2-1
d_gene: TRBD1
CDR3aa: CASRGQLSYNEQFF
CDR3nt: TGTGCCAGCAGGGGACAGCTCTCCTACAATGAGCAGTTCTTC

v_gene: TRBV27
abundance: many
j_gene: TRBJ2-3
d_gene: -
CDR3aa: CASSLLNSGTDTQYF
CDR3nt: TGTGCCAGCAGTCTACTTAACTCAGGCACAGATACGCAGTATTTT

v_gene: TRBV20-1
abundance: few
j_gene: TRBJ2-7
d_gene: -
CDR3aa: CSALSGRGTYEQYF
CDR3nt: TGCAGTGCTCTCTCCGGAAGGGGAACATACGAGCAGTACTTC

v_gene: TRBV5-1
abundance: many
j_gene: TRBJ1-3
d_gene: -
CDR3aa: CASSLEGNAGNTIYF
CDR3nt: TGCGCCAGCAGCTTGGAGGGGAACGCTGGAAACACCATATATTTT

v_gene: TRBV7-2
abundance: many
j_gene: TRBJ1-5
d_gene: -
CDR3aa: CASSLAVGGTDQPQHF
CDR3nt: TGTGCCAGCAGCTTAGCGGTTGGGGGTACGGATCAGCCCCAGCATTTT

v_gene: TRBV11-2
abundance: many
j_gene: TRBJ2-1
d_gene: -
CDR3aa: CASSSYRGRGGRTYNEQFF
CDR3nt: TGTGCCAGCAGCTCTTACCGAGGAAGGGGGGGCAGGACCTACAATGAGCAGTTCTTC

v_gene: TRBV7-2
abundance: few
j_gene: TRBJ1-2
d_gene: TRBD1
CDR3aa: CASSLGDSAQTF
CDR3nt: TGTGCCAGCAGCCTGGGGGACAGCGCGCAGACCTTC

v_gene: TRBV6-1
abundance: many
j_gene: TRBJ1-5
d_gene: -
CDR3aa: CASSAGGYSNQPQHF
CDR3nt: TGTGCCAGCAGCGCAGGAGGCTATAGCAATCAGCCCCAGCATTTT

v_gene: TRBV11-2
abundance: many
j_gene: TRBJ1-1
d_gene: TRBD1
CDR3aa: CASSLARTGWVDTEAFF
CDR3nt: TGTGCCAGCAGCTTAGCCCGGACAGGGTGGGTGGACACTGAAGCTTTCTTT

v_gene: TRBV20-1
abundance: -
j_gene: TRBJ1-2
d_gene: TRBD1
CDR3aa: CSGPIDRDYGYTF
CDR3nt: TGCAGTGGCCCTATTGACAGGGACTATGGCTACACCTTC

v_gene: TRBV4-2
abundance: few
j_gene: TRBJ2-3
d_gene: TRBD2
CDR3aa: CASSQVGRGVADTQYF
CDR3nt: TGTGCCAGCAGCCAAGTTGGGAGGGGCGTTGCAGATACGCAGTATTTT

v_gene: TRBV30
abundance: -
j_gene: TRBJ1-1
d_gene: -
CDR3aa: CAWKAGMNTEAFF
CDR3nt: TGTGCCTGGAAGGCAGGGATGAACACTGAAGCTTTCTTT

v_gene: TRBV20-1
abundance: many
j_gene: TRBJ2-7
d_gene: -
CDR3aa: CSARDIFGQASSYEQYF
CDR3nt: TGCAGTGCTAGAGATATCTTCGGCCAGGCCTCCTCCTACGAGCAGTACTTC

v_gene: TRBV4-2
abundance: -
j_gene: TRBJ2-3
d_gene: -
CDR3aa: CASSPGVGGDTQYF
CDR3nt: TGTGCCAGCAGCCCCGGTGTAGGGGGAGATACGCAGTATTTT

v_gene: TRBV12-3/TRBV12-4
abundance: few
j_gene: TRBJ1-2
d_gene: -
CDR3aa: CASRSGGSYGYTF
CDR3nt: TGTGCCAGCAGATCCGGAGGTTCCTATGGCTACACCTTC

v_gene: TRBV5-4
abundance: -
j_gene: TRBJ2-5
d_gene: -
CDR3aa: CASSSGDIYLQETQYF
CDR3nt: TGTGCCAGCAGCTCAGGAGACATATACCTCCAAGAGACCCAGTACTTC

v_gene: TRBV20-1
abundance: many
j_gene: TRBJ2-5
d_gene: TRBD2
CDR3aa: CSARGGVAGPRRETQYF
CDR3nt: TGCAGTGCTAGAGGGGGGGTAGCGGGGCCCCGCCGGGAGACCCAGTACTTC

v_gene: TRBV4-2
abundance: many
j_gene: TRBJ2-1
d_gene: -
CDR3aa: CASSQAYRQFF
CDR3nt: TGTGCCAGCAGCCAGGCTTATAGGCAGTTCTTC

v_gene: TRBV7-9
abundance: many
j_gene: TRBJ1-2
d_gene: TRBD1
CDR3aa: CASSSRQGRDYYGYTF
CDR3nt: TGTGCCAGCAGCTCGCGACAGGGGCGCGATTATTATGGCTACACCTTC

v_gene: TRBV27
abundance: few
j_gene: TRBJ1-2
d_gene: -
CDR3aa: CASSLGVANYGYTF
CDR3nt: TGTGCCAGCAGTTTGGGGGTCGCTAACTATGGCTACACCTTC